The sequence of this TCR beta chain was determined in a study of shared clonotypes between healthy human individuals. Of note for this clone: The target antigen is unknown.

Authors' processing steps: Junction-only immunoSEQ data arrived without quality scores, meaning filtering differed. The data were produced by immunoSEQ multiplex PCR, yet TCRdb's version contains in-frame clones alone and is incomplete. D and trimming were read from the DNA, whereas the V and J calls and clone size are those reported in that table. Of 2 million to 2.5 million clones listed, approximately 93% were seen once; the top ten hold about 0.34%. V shed 3 bases and J shed 7 bases, with 15 bases lying between them. Germline V gene lookup returns CDR1 MGHRA and CDR2 YSYEKL. The CDR3 covers 14 residues. Broader study findings: When naive CD4 clonotypes were compared across a few donors, roughly 4.9% were shared. Represented genetic and exposure-history diversity was restricted by having few donors.

The material sequenced was naive CD4+ T cells from PBMCs. Subset specified: CD45RA+ positively selected. The genes are TRBV4-1 and TRBJ1-2; D perhaps matches TRBD1 (6 bases). The source of this sequence is a man between 18 and 35 years old in good health. Some clones in this sample may be carry-over from other donors' samples. CDR3 sequence (DNA): TGCGCCAGCAGCCAGGTGGACAGTTACGGTGGCTACACCTTC. This encodes CASSQVDSYGGYTF.